A single sample gave rise to the 10 T cell receptor beta chains below, sequenced in a study of cytomegalovirus exposure and HLA in healthy donors. In the PCR, 60 Vbeta and 13 Jbeta primers were used. This table comes from immunoSEQ multiplex PCR, and its TCRdb copy is limited to in-frame clones, with some not included. The sample gives some 120,000 clones, about two thirds of which show up once; around 8.2% is in the top ten. The source material was PBMCs. These receptors originate from a man aged 25 to 40 in good health and CMV-seropositive.

The gene calls are TRBV29-1 and TRBJ2-7; the match to TRBD2 covers 9 bases. V shed 7 bases, J shed 0 bases, and the junction held 10 bases outside the gene matches. Germline V lookup: CDR1 SQVTM, CDR2 ANQGSEA. CDR3 length: 15 amino acids. The CDR3 bases are TGCAGCGCTACGGGTCTAGCGGGGAACTCCTACGAGCAGTACGTC. Its protein is CSATGLAGNSYEQYV.

V and J are TRBV19 and TRBJ2-5; D remains unclear. The CDR3 runs 11 residues. The V gene's germline CDR1 is LNHDA and CDR2 SQIVND (reference sequence). The V and J ends lost 5 bases and 5 bases respectively, with 6 bases between them. CDR3 loop: CASSFSETQYF. CDR3 in DNA: TGTGCCAGTAGTTTTTCGGAGACCCAGTACTTC.

V usage is TRBV5-4 and J usage is TRBJ1-3, with D unclear. The CDR3 is made up of 14 amino acids. With 2 bases removed from V and 0 bases from J, the gap between germline ends came to 6 bases. The germline V gene encodes CDR1 SGHNT and CDR2 YYREEE (reference sequence). CDR3 sequence: CASSFWSSGNTIYF. The DNA for the CDR3 is TGTGCCAGCAGCTTTTGGAGCTCTGGAAACACCATATATTTT.

V usage is TRBV4-1 and J usage is TRBJ2-5, with D perhaps matching TRBD2 (7 bases). The CDR3 covers 15 residues. Trimming took off 0 bases at V and 5 bases at J, with 13 bases between the two ends. Germline V gene data show CDR1 as MGHRA and CDR2 as YSYEKL. The CDR3 loop reads CASSQDPGGGETQYF. In DNA form, the CDR3 reads TGCGCCAGCAGCCAAGATCCGGGGGGCGGGGAGACCCAGTACTTC.

The chain has TRBV29-1 and TRBJ1-5; D is unclear. The CDR3 spans 13 residues. With 7 bases removed from V and 2 bases from J, the gap between germline ends came to 12 bases. CDR1 is SQVTM and CDR2 is ANQGSEA in the germline V gene. The CDR3 region is CSASFVGNQPQHF. The CDR3 nucleotides are TGCAGCGCCTCGTTCGTTGGCAATCAGCCCCAGCATTTT.

Here the CDR3 DNA reads TGTGCCAGCAGTATAGCGGGGGTTACTTCCTACGAGCAGTACTTC. Translation gives CASSIAGVTSYEQYF. The chain has TRBV6-5 and TRBJ2-7; 9 bases are shared with TRBD2. The CDR3 is made up of 15 amino acids. CDR1 is MNHEY and CDR2 is SVGAGI in the germline V gene. With V trimmed by 5 bases and J by 1 base, 6 bases remained unmatched.

The V gene is TRBV21-1, the J gene TRBJ2-7; TRBD2, the D gene given by the table, was not confirmed from the DNA. TRBV21-1 is recorded as a pseudogene. This CDR3 has 13 residues. CDR3 protein: CASSNWGVGEQYV. The CDR3 DNA reads TGTGCCAGCAGCAACTGGGGGGTTGGCGAGCAGTACGTC.

This chain links TRBV4-1 with TRBJ2-7, with TRBD2 matching 8 bases. The V and J ends lost 4 bases and 2 bases, in that order; junction bases with no gene match: 10. CDR3 length: 16 amino acids. Germline V lookup: CDR1 MGHRA, CDR2 YSYEKL. The DNA for the CDR3 is TGCGCCAGCAGCCGGTCCTCTTATAGCGGGGCCTACGAGCAGTACTTC. This translates into CASSRSSYSGAYEQYF.

This clone was seen only a few times. V usage is TRBV4-2 and J usage is TRBJ1-6; 7 bases fit TRBD1. The V and J ends lost 0 bases and 5 bases, in that order; junction bases with no gene match: 13. This CDR3 is 19 amino acids long. Germline V gene data show CDR1 as LGHNA and CDR2 as YNFKEQ. The CDR3 is CASSQDRTTGRANNSPLHF. The CDR3 bases are TGTGCCAGCAGCCAAGATCGGACGACAGGGAGAGCAAATAATTCACCCCTCCACTTT.

This chain connects TRBV5-1 to TRBJ1-1, with 10 bases matching TRBD1. The CDR3 totals 15 residues. V lost 3 bases and J lost 3; bases outside the gene matches: 5. Germline CDR1 is SGHRS and CDR2 is YFSETQ. CDR3 sequence reads: CASSYDRGLDTEAFF. The CDR3 nucleotides are TGCGCCAGCAGCTACGACAGGGGGCTGGACACTGAAGCTTTCTTT.